This is a list of T cell receptor beta chains from one sample in a study of cytomegalovirus exposure and HLA in healthy donors. Only in-frame clones appear in the TCRdb table, and some are missing; sequencing was by immunoSEQ multiplex PCR. The sample carries under 120,000 clones, about 59% recorded once. Material for sequencing was PBMCs. The receptors were sampled from a man younger than 45 in good health and CMV-seropositive. CDR3s include the opening cysteine and the closing phenylalanine or tryptophan. The D gene is left open where the match is weak. The size entry is marked missing in some rows and otherwise reads once, few, many or a size class.

TRBV6-1	few	NA	TRBJ1-2	CASSESGYGYTF	TGTGCCAGCAGTGAATCGGGCTATGGCTACACCTTC
TRBV5-8	NA	TRBD2	TRBJ2-5	CASSLAVSGGQETQYF	TGTGCCAGCAGCTTGGCGGTTAGCGGGGGGCAGGAGACCCAGTACTTC
TRBV7-2	NA	TRBD2	TRBJ2-7	CASSITSGGTYEQYF	TGTGCCAGCAGTATAACTAGCGGGGGGACCTACGAGCAGTACTTC
TRBV19	once	NA	TRBJ1-4	CASSPGQTTNEKLFF	TGTGCCAGTAGTCCAGGACAAACAACTAATGAAAAACTGTTTTTT
TRBV6-7	NA	TRBD2	TRBJ2-5	CASSYLRLAGKETQYF	TGTGCCAGCAGTTACCTACGACTAGCGGGCAAAGAGACCCAGTACTTC
TRBV5-1	NA	NA	TRBJ1-2	CASSVARGNYGYTF	TGCGCCAGCAGCGTAGCCAGGGGAAACTATGGCTACACCTTC
TRBV5-6	once	NA	TRBJ2-1	CASCRRFSSYNEQFF	TGTGCCAGCTGCCGGAGATTTAGCTCCTACAATGAGCAGTTCTTC
TRBV4-2	once	NA	TRBJ2-3	CASSQDTGRGIDTQYF	TGTGCCAGCAGCCAAGATACCGGCAGGGGAATAGATACGCAGTATTTT
TRBV10-2	few	TRBD1	TRBJ1-5	CASRGQGFNQPQHF	TGCGCCAGCAGGGGACAGGGGTTCAATCAGCCCCAGCATTTT
TRBV13	NA	TRBD1	TRBJ2-3	CASSLDRGSTDTQYF	TGTGCCAGCAGCTTAGACAGGGGGAGCACAGATACGCAGTATTTT
TRBV7-9	few	NA	TRBJ2-1	CASSSPGNEQFF	TGTGCCAGCAGCTCCCCGGGGAATGAGCAGTTCTTC
TRBV21-1	NA	NA	TRBJ2-1	CASSGPGTRLGQFF	TGTGCCAGCAGCGGCCCCGGGACACGCCTTGGGCAGTTCTTC
TRBV19	NA	NA	TRBJ2-1	CASSIAGNAYNEQFF	TGTGCCAGTAGTATCGCAGGAAATGCCTACAATGAGCAGTTCTTC
TRBV18	NA	NA	TRBJ1-1	CASSPLRREEAFF	TGTGCCAGCTCACCTTTAAGACGGGAGGAAGCTTTCTTT
TRBV27	NA	NA	TRBJ1-1	CASSLTGGAAEAFF	TGTGCCAGCAGTTTAACTGGGGGCGCGGCCGAAGCTTTCTTT
TRBV2	NA	TRBD1	TRBJ1-1	CASRGTDMDTEAFF	TGTGCCAGCAGAGGGACAGATATGGACACTGAAGCTTTCTTT
TRBV6-1	NA	TRBD2	TRBJ2-1	CASSEAGGAYNEQFF	TGTGCCAGCAGTGAAGCGGGGGGGGCCTACAATGAGCAGTTCTTC
TRBV6-5	NA	NA	TRBJ1-2	CASSLIGQRGYTF	TGTGCCAGCAGCCTCATCGGACAGAGAGGCTACACCTTC
TRBV29-1	few	TRBD1	TRBJ1-1	CSAGDRGVLGTEAFF	TGCAGCGCCGGGGACAGGGGAGTGCTGGGCACTGAAGCTTTCTTT
TRBV2	few	TRBD2	TRBJ2-3	CASSGASGGPGDTQYF	TGTGCCAGCAGTGGGGCTAGCGGGGGGCCCGGGGATACGCAGTATTTT
TRBV29-1	NA	TRBD1	TRBJ1-1	CSGMGQGITEAFF	TGCAGCGGGATGGGACAGGGAATCACTGAAGCTTTCTTT
TRBV23-1	few	NA	TRBJ2-5	CASRDSQETQYF	TGCGCCAGCCGGGACTCACAAGAGACCCAGTACTTC
TRBV19	NA	NA	TRBJ1-1	CASSTGLTGTEAFF	TGTGCCAGTAGCACCGGGCTGACGGGGACTGAAGCTTTCTTT
TRBV6-1	NA	NA	TRBJ1-2	CASSREGGRLDGYTF	TGTGCCAGCAGTCGAGAAGGAGGAAGATTGGATGGCTACACCTTC
TRBV19	NA	TRBD1	TRBJ1-6	CASSRGGGSPLHF	TGTGCCAGTAGTCGAGGGGGCGGGTCACCCCTCCACTTT
TRBV27	few	TRBD1	TRBJ2-7	CASSLGAGGLYEQYF	TGTGCCAGCAGTCTCGGGGCAGGGGGCCTCTACGAGCAGTACTTC
TRBV7-9	NA	NA	TRBJ2-7	CASSLSVDEQYF	TGTGCCAGCAGCTTATCGGTGGACGAGCAGTACTTC
TRBV7-2	NA	NA	TRBJ1-6	CASSLLRNSPLHF	TGTGCCAGCAGCCTCCTGAGGAATTCACCCCTCCACTTT
TRBV4-1	NA	TRBD2	TRBJ2-3	CASSQEGRGNTQYF	TGCGCCAGCAGCCAAGAAGGGCGGGGGAATACGCAGTATTTT
TRBV6-5	NA	TRBD1	TRBJ1-1	CASNLDPRGTEAFF	TGTGCCAGCAATCTAGACCCCAGGGGGACTGAAGCTTTCTTT
TRBV11-1	once	TRBD2	TRBJ2-7	CASSLATSGGNEQYF	TGTGCCAGCAGCTTAGCGACTAGCGGGGGCAACGAGCAGTACTTC
TRBV9	NA	NA	TRBJ1-5	CASSADGRYQPQHF	TGTGCCAGCAGCGCGGACGGGAGATATCAGCCCCAGCATTTT
TRBV30	few	NA	TRBJ2-2	CAWSVETRGGELFF	TGTGCCTGGAGTGTAGAGACCCGCGGCGGGGAGCTGTTTTTT
TRBV11-3	NA	TRBD1	TRBJ1-3	CASSTGAQSGNTIYF	TGTGCCAGCAGTACAGGGGCTCAATCTGGAAACACCATATATTTT
TRBV7-3	NA	TRBD2	TRBJ2-2	CASSFPGLADTGELFF	TGTGCCAGCAGCTTTCCGGGACTAGCGGACACCGGGGAGCTGTTTTTT
TRBV2	NA	NA	TRBJ1-1	CASSEDGGQTEAFF	TGTGCCAGCAGTGAAGATGGAGGTCAGACTGAAGCTTTCTTT
TRBV19	few	NA	TRBJ2-5	CASSIHGETQYF	TGTGCCAGTAGTATACACGGGGAGACCCAGTACTTC
TRBV27	few	NA	TRBJ1-2	CASSRGFGYGYTF	TGTGCCAGCAGTCGGGGGTTTGGGTATGGCTACACCTTC
TRBV5-1	NA	TRBD1	TRBJ2-1	CASRIQQGVNEQFF	TGCGCCAGCAGAATCCAGCAGGGGGTCAATGAGCAGTTCTTC
TRBV7-9	once	NA	TRBJ2-2	CASSLSAGDTGELFF	TGTGCCAGCAGCTTGTCAGCCGGGGACACCGGGGAGCTGTTTTTT
TRBV5-8	few	TRBD1	TRBJ1-2	CASTTGGPFDGYTF	TGTGCCAGCACAACAGGGGGCCCTTTCGATGGCTACACCTTC
TRBV27	few	NA	TRBJ2-1	CASSFQGPRGEQFF	TGTGCCAGCAGTTTCCAGGGGCCTCGGGGTGAGCAGTTCTTC
TRBV11-3	few	NA	TRBJ1-1	CASSLYLNTEAFF	TGTGCCAGCAGCCTATATCTGAACACTGAAGCTTTCTTT
TRBV5-6	NA	NA	TRBJ2-7	CASSSEEDEQYF	TGTGCCAGCAGCTCTGAGGAAGACGAGCAGTACTTC
TRBV5-1	NA	NA	TRBJ1-2	CASSLAPGSYGYTF	TGCGCCAGCAGCTTGGCACCGGGTTCCTATGGCTACACCTTC
TRBV7-9	NA	TRBD1	TRBJ1-5	CASGTGTGGNQPQHF	TGTGCCAGCGGTACCGGGACAGGGGGCAATCAGCCCCAGCATTTT
TRBV6-5	once	TRBD1	TRBJ2-7	CAISRDRGIYEQYF	TGTGCCATTTCGAGGGACAGGGGCATCTACGAGCAGTACTTC
TRBV14	NA	NA	TRBJ2-5	CASNLGQRGEETQYF	TGTGCCAGCAATCTAGGACAAAGGGGCGAGGAGACCCAGTACTTC
TRBV2	NA	NA	TRBJ2-7	CDKRAAYEQYF	TGCGACAAGAGGGCCGCCTACGAGCAGTACTTC
TRBV11-3	NA	NA	TRBJ2-7	CASSRYYEQYF	TGTGCCAGCAGCCGATACTACGAGCAGTACTTC
TRBV5-8	once	TRBD1	TRBJ1-1	CASSFYTGGYVTEAFF	TGTGCCAGCAGCTTTTATACAGGGGGTTATGTAACTGAAGCTTTCTTT
TRBV9	NA	NA	TRBJ2-2	CASSANLRGGPDTGELFF	TGTGCCAGCAGCGCCAATTTACGGGGTGGTCCGGACACCGGGGAGCTGTTTTTT
TRBV10-1	once	TRBD1	TRBJ2-2	CASSGPTGKIPGELFF	TGCGCCAGCAGTGGGCCGACAGGGAAGATCCCCGGGGAGCTGTTTTTT
TRBV5-6	few	TRBD1	TRBJ1-6	CASTPRWTGDSPLHF	TGTGCCAGCACCCCAAGGTGGACAGGCGATTCACCCCTCCACTTT
TRBV5-1	NA	TRBD1	TRBJ2-3	CASRSGGDTQYF	TGCGCCAGCAGGTCAGGGGGAGATACGCAGTATTTT